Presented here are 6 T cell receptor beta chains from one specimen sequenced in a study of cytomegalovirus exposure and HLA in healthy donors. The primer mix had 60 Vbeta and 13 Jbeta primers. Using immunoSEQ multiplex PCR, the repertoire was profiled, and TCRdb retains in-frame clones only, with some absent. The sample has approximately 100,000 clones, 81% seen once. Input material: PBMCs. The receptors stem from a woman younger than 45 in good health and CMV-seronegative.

Here the CDR3 reads CAWRRQNYEQYF. DNA of the CDR3: TGTGCCTGGAGGCGGCAGAACTACGAGCAGTACTTC. The rearrangement uses TRBV30 and TRBJ2-7; D ambiguous. The CDR3 loop spans 12 amino acids. Trimming took off 3 bases at V and 3 bases at J, with 9 bases between the two ends. Germline values: CDR1 GTSNPN, CDR2 SVGIG (reference sequence). The complete variable domain, with remaining parts taken from reference TRBV30 and TRBJ2-7, reads SQTIHQWPATLVQPVGSPLSLECTVEGTSNPNLYWYRQAAGRGLQLLFYSVGIGQISSEVPQNLSASRPQDRQFILSSKKLLLSDSGFYLCAWRRQNYEQYFGPGTRLTVT.

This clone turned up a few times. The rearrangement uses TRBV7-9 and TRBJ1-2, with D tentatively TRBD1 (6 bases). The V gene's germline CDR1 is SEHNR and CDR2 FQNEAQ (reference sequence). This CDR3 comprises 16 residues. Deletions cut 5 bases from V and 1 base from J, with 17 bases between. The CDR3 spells CASSHRTGQNNYGYTF. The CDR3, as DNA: TGTGCCAGCAGCCACAGAACGGGACAAAATAACTATGGCTACACCTTC.

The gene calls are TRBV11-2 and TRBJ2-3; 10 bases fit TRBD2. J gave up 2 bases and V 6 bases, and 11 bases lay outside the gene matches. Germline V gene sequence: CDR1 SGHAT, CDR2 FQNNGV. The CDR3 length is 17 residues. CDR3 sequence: CASRSIRLAGHTDTQYF. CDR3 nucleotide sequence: TGTGCCAGCAGATCAATTCGACTAGCGGGCCACACAGATACGCAGTATTTT. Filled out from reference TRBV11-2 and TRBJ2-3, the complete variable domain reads EAGVAQSPRYKIIEKRQSVAFWCNPISGHATLYWYQQILGQGPKLLIQFQNNGVVDDSQLPKDRFSAERLKGVDSTLKIQPAKLEDSAVYLCASRSIRLAGHTDTQYFGPGTRLTVL.

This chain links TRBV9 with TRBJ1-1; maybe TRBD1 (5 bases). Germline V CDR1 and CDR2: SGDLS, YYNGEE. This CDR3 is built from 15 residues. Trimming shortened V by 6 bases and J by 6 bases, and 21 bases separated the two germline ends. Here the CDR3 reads CASIQGTAELAEAFF. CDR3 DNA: TGTGCCAGCATCCAGGGAACAGCCGAGTTGGCTGAAGCTTTCTTT.

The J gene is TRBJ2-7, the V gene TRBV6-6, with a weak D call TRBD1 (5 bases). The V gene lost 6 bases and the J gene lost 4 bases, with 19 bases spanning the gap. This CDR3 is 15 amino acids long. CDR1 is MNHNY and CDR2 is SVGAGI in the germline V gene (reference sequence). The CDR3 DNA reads TGTGCCAGCAGCCCCCCTTATGGGGCCGGATACGAGCAGTACTTC. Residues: CASSPPYGAGYEQYF.

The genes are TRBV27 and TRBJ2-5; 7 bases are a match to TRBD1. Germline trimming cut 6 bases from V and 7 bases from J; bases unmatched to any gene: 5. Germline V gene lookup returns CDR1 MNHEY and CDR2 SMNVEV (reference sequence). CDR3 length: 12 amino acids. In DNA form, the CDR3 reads TGTGCCAGCAGCCCGAACAGGGGGACCCAGTACTTC. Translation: CASSPNRGTQYF.